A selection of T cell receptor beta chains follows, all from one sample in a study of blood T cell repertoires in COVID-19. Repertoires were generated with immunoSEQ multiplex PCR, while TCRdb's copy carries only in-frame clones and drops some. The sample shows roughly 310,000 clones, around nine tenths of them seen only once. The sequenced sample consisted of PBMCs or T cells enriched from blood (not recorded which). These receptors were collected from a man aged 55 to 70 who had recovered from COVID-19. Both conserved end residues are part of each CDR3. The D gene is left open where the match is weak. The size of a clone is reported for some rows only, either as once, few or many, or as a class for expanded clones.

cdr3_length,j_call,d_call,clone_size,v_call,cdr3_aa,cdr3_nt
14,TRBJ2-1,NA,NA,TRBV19,CASSIDRVVSEQFF,TGTGCCAGTAGTATAGACAGGGTTGTTTCTGAGCAGTTCTTC
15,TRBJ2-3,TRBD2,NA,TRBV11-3,CASSLWTSGTDTQYF,TGTGCCAGCAGCCTTTGGACTAGCGGCACAGATACGCAGTATTTT
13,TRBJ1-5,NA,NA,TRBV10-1,CASSSGLSQPQHF,TGCGCCAGCAGTTCAGGGTTAAGTCAGCCCCAGCATTTT
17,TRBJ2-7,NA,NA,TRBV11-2,CASSLGGRISESYEQYF,TGTGCCAGCAGCTTAGGAGGCCGAATTAGCGAATCCTACGAGCAGTACTTC
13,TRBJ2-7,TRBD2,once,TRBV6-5,CASRGLASYEQYF,TGTGCCAGCAGAGGACTAGCGTCCTACGAGCAGTACTTC
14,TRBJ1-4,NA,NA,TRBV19,CASSSQGRNEKLFF,TGTGCCAGTAGTTCTCAGGGGAGAAACGAAAAACTGTTTTTT
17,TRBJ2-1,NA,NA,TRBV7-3,CASSPTRLSGGYNEQFF,TGTGCCAGCAGCCCCACCCGGTTGAGCGGCGGGTACAATGAGCAGTTCTTC
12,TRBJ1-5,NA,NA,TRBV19,CASSNTNQPQHF,TGTGCCAGTAGTAATACAAATCAGCCCCAGCATTTT
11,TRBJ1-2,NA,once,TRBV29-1,CSVGGGKGYTF,TGCAGCGTTGGAGGGGGAAAGGGCTACACCTTC
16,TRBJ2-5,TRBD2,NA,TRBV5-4,CASSSIGGAKEETQYF,TGTGCCAGCAGCTCCATCGGGGGGGCAAAGGAAGAGACCCAGTACTTC
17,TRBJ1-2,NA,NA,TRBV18,CASSPRQDRTGGYGYTF,TGTGCCAGCTCACCAAGGCAGGATCGGACGGGAGGCTATGGCTACACCTTC
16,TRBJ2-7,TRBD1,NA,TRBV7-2,CASSFSSGQKGYEQYF,TGTGCCAGCAGCTTTAGTTCGGGACAGAAGGGGTACGAGCAGTACTTC
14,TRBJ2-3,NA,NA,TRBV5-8,CASSARSESDTQYF,TGTGCCAGCAGCGCCCGGAGTGAGTCAGATACGCAGTATTTT
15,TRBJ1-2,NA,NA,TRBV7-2,CASSLGPGTTYGYTF,TGTGCCAGCAGCCTAGGGCCAGGAACAACCTATGGCTACACCTTC
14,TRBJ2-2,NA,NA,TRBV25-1,CASSALLDTGELFF,TGTGCCAGCAGTGCGTTACTAGATACCGGGGAGCTGTTTTTT
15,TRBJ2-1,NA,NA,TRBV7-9,CASSLVARRWNEQFF,TGTGCCAGCAGCTTAGTAGCCCGGAGGTGGAATGAGCAGTTCTTC
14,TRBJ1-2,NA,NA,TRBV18,CASSPGGFGYGYTF,TGTGCCAGCTCACCCGGGGGGTTCGGCTATGGCTACACCTTC
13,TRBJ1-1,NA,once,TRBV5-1,CASSLEWATEAFF,TGCGCCAGCAGCTTGGAATGGGCCACTGAAGCTTTCTTT
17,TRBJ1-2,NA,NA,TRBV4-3,CASSQGVATAVNYGYTF,TGCGCCAGCAGCCAAGGTGTGGCAACAGCAGTTAACTATGGCTACACCTTC
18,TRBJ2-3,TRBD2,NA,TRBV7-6,CASSLPHTSGERTDTQYF,TGTGCCAGCAGCTTACCCCATACTAGCGGGGAACGCACAGATACGCAGTATTTT
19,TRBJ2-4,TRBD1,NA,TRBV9,CASSANPAGGELAKNIQYF,TGTGCCAGCAGCGCCAACCCGGCAGGGGGCGAGTTGGCCAAAAACATTCAGTACTTC
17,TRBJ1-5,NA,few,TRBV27,CASSLTGGEGSNQPQHF,TGTGCCAGCAGTTTGACGGGTGGCGAGGGTAGCAATCAGCCCCAGCATTTT
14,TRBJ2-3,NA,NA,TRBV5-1,CASSIGGLTDTQYF,TGCGCCAGCAGCATCGGTGGACTAACAGATACGCAGTATTTT
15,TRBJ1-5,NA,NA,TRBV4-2,CASSQDSGGGQPQHF,TGTGCCAGCAGCCAAGATTCGGGGGGCGGTCAGCCCCAGCATTTT
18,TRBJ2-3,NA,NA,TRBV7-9,CASSPPRGAMVGTDTQYF,TGTGCCAGCAGCCCGCCCAGGGGCGCTATGGTAGGGACAGATACGCAGTATTTT
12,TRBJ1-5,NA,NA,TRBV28,CASDYSNQPQHF,TGTGCCAGTGACTATAGCAATCAGCCCCAGCATTTT
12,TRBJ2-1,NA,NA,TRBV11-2,CASSLGTRSPFF,TGTGCCAGCAGCCTCGGTACTAGGAGCCCATTCTTC
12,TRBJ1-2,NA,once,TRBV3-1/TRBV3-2,CASSQALEGYTF,TGTGCCAGCAGCCAAGCTCTGGAGGGCTACACCTTC
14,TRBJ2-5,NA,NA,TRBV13,CASRGRGRQETQYF,TGTGCCAGCAGAGGTAGGGGCCGCCAAGAGACCCAGTACTTC
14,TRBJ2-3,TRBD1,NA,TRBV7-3,CASSSGQNTDTQYF,TGTGCCAGCAGCTCGGGACAGAACACAGATACGCAGTATTTT
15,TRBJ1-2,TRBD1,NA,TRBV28,CASRPSAGGFYGYTF,TGTGCCAGCAGACCGAGCGCAGGGGGGTTCTATGGCTACACCTTC
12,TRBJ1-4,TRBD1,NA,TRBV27,CASSARQGKLFF,TGTGCCAGCAGTGCAAGACAGGGAAAACTGTTTTTT
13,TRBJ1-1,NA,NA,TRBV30,CARTGNLLDEAFF,TGTGCCCGTACGGGGAACCTCTTGGATGAAGCTTTCTTT
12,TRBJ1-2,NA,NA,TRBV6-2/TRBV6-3,CASSLAGYGYTF,TGTGCCAGCAGTTTGGCAGGCTATGGCTACACCTTC
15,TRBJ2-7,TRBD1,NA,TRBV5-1,CASSLTTGGTYEQYF,TGCGCCAGCAGCTTGACCACAGGGGGAACCTACGAGCAGTACTTC
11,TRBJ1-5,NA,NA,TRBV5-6,CAGGSNQPQHF,TGTGCCGGGGGGAGCAATCAGCCCCAGCATTTT
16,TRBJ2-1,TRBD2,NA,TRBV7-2,CASSLSREMSYNEQFF,TGTGCCAGCAGCTTGTCGCGGGAGATGTCCTACAATGAGCAGTTCTTC
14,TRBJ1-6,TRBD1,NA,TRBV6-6,CASSWDRLGSPLHF,TGTGCCAGCAGTTGGGACAGGCTTGGTTCACCCCTCCACTTT
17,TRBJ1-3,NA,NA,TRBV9,CASSVSKTEFSGNTIYF,TGTGCCAGCAGCGTATCGAAAACAGAGTTCTCTGGAAACACCATATATTTT
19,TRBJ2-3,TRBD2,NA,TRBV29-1,CSVEALDWASGSSTDTQYF,TGCAGCGTTGAAGCCTTGGACTGGGCTAGCGGGAGTAGCACAGATACGCAGTATTTT